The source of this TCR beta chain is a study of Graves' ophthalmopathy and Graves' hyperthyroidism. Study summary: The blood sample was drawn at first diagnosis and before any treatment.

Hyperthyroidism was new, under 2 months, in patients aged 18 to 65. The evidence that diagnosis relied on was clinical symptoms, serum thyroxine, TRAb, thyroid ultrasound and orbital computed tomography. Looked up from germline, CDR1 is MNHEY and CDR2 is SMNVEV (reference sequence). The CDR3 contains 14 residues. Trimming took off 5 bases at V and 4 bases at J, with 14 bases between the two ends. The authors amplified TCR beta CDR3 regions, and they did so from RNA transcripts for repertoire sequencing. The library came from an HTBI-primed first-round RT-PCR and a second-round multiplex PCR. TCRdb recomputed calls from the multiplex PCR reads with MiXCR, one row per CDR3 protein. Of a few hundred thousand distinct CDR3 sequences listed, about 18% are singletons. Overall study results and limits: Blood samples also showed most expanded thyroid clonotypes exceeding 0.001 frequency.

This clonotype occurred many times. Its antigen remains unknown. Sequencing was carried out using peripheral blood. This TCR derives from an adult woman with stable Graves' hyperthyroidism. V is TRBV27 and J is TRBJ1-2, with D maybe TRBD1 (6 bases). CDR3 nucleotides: TGTGCCAGCAGTGAAAATACAGGGTCCTATGGCTACACCTTC. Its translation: CASSENTGSYGYTF.